This T cell receptor beta chain was sequenced during a study of T cell changes during pregnancy in multiple sclerosis. Produced via immunoSEQ multiplex PCR; TCRdb's table is partial and in-frame only. The data contain about 68,000 clones, about 90% of them singletons. The clonotype comes from a female donor with multiple sclerosis, enrolled in a pregnancy study. Sequenced material: peripheral blood, taken in the second trimester of pregnancy.

CDR3 sequence: CASSGYYQNTEAFF. For the CDR3, the DNA is TGTGCCAGCAGCGGCTACTATCAGAACACTGAAGCTTTCTTT. The chain combines TRBV7-2 with TRBJ1-1; D gene uncertain. Germline assignment: CDR1 SGHTA and CDR2 FQGNSA. Trimming shortened V by 5 bases and J by 1 base, and 11 bases separated the two germline ends. This CDR3 has 14 amino acids.